This TCR beta chain is drawn from a study of tissue T cells after allogeneic stem cell transplantation. Findings and limits, study-wide: Motif-based clustering found tissue-specific repertoire signatures shared across patients, though few clones were shared. Anatomically similar tissues had similar TCR repertoires within each patient. The patient cohort was small and clinically heterogeneous, with limited sampling depth.

V was trimmed by 5 bases and J by 4 bases, leaving 12 bases between them. The germline CDR1 and CDR2 sequences are FNHDT and SITEND (reference sequence). The CDR3 length is 13 residues. Concerning this clone itself: The target antigen is unknown. Here the gene names and germline are mouse. The CDR3 goes on 1 residue after the read ends, and that part is filled in from the germline J gene.

CDR3 sequences, V/J genes, frequencies and template counts came from survey-depth TCRbeta sequencing. The repertoire was sequenced with immunoSEQ multiplex PCR; TCRdb's copy has only in-frame clones and lacks some. Altogether about 7,100 clones are present, approximately 70% being singletons, with the ten largest covering roughly 0.83%. The receptor comes from a female BALB/c mouse in good health. MHC haplotype of the strain: H2-d. Input material: blood. The gene calls are TRBV19 and TRBJ1-2; D unresolved. The CDR3 region is CASSRSGSSDYTF. The covered CDR3 bases are TGTGCCAGCAGCCGATCAGGCTCCTCCGACTACACC.